These 19 T cell receptor beta chains were all obtained from the same sample, sequenced in a study of shared clonotypes between healthy human individuals. Sequencing was performed with immunoSEQ multiplex PCR; in TCRdb, only in-frame clones are kept and a portion is missing. The repertoire holds fewer than 1.6 million clones, with about 98.5% as singletons. Sequences were obtained from naive CD4+ T cells sorted from blood. Subset defined: CD45RA+ positively selected. The receptors derive from a man aged 30 to 39 in good health.

CDR3 residues: CASSLGGGGSADTQYF. For the CDR3, the DNA is TGTGCCAGCAGCTTGGGAGGAGGGGGTAGCGCAGATACGCAGTATTTT. V usage is TRBV11-2 and J usage is TRBJ2-3, with D perhaps assigned TRBD1 or TRBD2 (6 bases each). The CDR3 spans 16 residues. Trimming took off 3 bases at V and 4 bases at J, with 17 bases between the two ends. Germline V gene lookup returns CDR1 SGHAT and CDR2 FQNNGV. The full variable domain, rest sourced from reference TRBV11-2 and TRBJ2-3, is EAGVAQSPRYKIIEKRQSVAFWCNPISGHATLYWYQQILGQGPKLLIQFQNNGVVDDSQLPKDRFSAERLKGVDSTLKIQPAKLEDSAVYLCASSLGGGGSADTQYFGPGTRLTVL.

The V call is TRBV25-1, the J call TRBJ1-2; TRBD1 aligns across 11 bases. Germline CDR1 and CDR2: MGHDK and SYGVNS. There are 14 residues in the CDR3. V trimming: 4 bases; J trimming: 8 bases; junction bases outside the gene matches: 6. CDR3 in DNA: TGTGCCAGCAGTGGCATCGGACAGGGGGCAGGCTACACCTTC. It encodes CASSGIGQGAGYTF.

V and J are TRBV19 and TRBJ1-2; D is uncertain. Germline V lookup: CDR1 LNHDA, CDR2 SQIVND (reference sequence). The CDR3 is made up of 12 amino acids. The V end was cut by 4 bases, the J end by 7 bases, with 10 bases between. The DNA of the CDR3 is TGTGCCAGTAGTACACCCAGGCCTGGCTACACCTTC. As protein: CASSTPRPGYTF.

In the case of this clone: Within the sample, other DNA sequences also encode this same CDR3. The CDR3 reads CASSIGSNNEQFF. The CDR3 DNA is TGTGCCAGTAGTATAGGCTCGAACAATGAGCAGTTCTTC. The chain employs TRBV19 and TRBJ2-1; D remains ambiguous. The CDR3 spans 13 residues. From germline, CDR1 is LNHDA and CDR2 SQIVND (reference sequence). Trimming removed 1 base from V and 5 bases from J, with 6 bases in between. The full variable domain, in which reference TRBV19 and TRBJ2-1 provide the parts outside the CDR3, is DGGITQSPKYLFRKEGQNVTLSCEQNLNHDAMYWYRQDPGQGLRLIYYSQIVNDFQKGDIAEGYSVSREKKESFPLTVTSAQKNPTAFYLCASSIGSNNEQFFGPGTRLTVL.

V is TRBV6-1 and J is TRBJ2-2, with 7 bases that match TRBD1. The CDR3 runs to 13 residues. CDR1 MNHNS and CDR2 SASEGT come from the germline V gene. The V segment lost 7 bases and the J segment 5 bases; nucleotides outside the gene matches: 4. CDR3 loop: CASTPTGTGELFF. The CDR3 DNA is TGTGCCAGCACCCCGACAGGGACCGGGGAGCTGTTTTTT.

This chain joins TRBV5-1 and TRBJ2-5; D is undetermined. V was trimmed by 2 bases and J by 2 bases, leaving 10 bases between them. Looked up from germline, CDR1 is SGHRS and CDR2 is YFSETQ. The CDR3 runs 14 residues. The CDR3 sequence: CASSLTSSQETQYF. The DNA for the CDR3 is TGCGCCAGCAGCTTAACAAGTTCTCAAGAGACCCAGTACTTC.

This rearrangement joins TRBV30 to TRBJ1-1; tentatively, D is TRBD1 (6 bases). Trimming removed 1 base from V and 1 base from J, with 10 bases in between. This CDR3 has 14 amino acids. CDR1 and CDR2 (germline): GTSNPN, SVGIG (reference sequence). CDR3 in DNA: TGTGCCTGGAGTGCTGACAGGAGGAACACTGAAGCTTTCTTT. This gives the protein CAWSADRRNTEAFF.

The chain employs TRBV18 and TRBJ2-7; TRBD2 matches at 7 bases. This CDR3 region has 14 residues. Germline assignment: CDR1 KGHSH and CDR2 LQKENI. Trimming removed 6 bases from V and 7 bases from J; junction bases left unmatched: 12. CDR3 sequence: CASSRREGGQEQYF. The DNA for the CDR3 is TGTGCCAGCTCGAGGAGGGAGGGAGGGCAAGAGCAGTACTTC.

This rearrangement joins TRBV5-5 to TRBJ2-1; possible D gene TRBD2, 5 bases. The CDR3 is 16 residues long. V shed 2 bases and J shed 0 bases, with 12 bases lying between them. Germline-derived CDR1 and CDR2 are SGHKS and YYEKEE (reference sequence). As DNA, the CDR3 is TGTGCCAGCAGCTTCGTAGCGTCTAACTCCTACAATGAGCAGTTCTTC. Its protein product is CASSFVASNSYNEQFF.

Only one count was recorded for this clone. V usage is TRBV10-2 and J usage is TRBJ2-1; 9 positions agree with TRBD1. The germline V gene has CDR1 WSHSY and CDR2 SAAADI. V dropped 0 bases and J dropped 5; count of bases not matched to a gene: 8. This CDR3 comprises 17 residues. CDR3 DNA sequence: TGCGCCAGCAGTGAGTCTGTTGGGACAGGGCCTGACAATGAGCAGTTCTTC. It yields the protein CASSESVGTGPDNEQFF.

The chain is built from TRBV6-1 and TRBJ1-4; a possible D gene is TRBD1 (5 bases). The V gene lost 4 bases and the J gene lost 3 bases, with 15 bases spanning the gap. The germline gives CDR1 MNHNS, CDR2 SASEGT. This CDR3 comprises 16 residues. The CDR3 is CASSGGGSRANEKLFF. CDR3 DNA: TGTGCCAGCAGTGGGGGAGGGAGCAGGGCTAATGAAAAACTGTTTTTT.

The chain couples TRBV2 to TRBJ1-5, with 12 bases that match TRBD1. This CDR3 spans 16 amino acids. The V and J ends lost 3 bases and 5 bases, in that order; junction bases with no gene match: 5. Germline CDR1 SNHLY, CDR2 FYNNEI. This chain's CDR3 is CASSDLGQGAYQPQHF. The CDR3 DNA follows: TGTGCCAGCAGTGACTTGGGACAGGGGGCATATCAGCCCCAGCATTTT.

In this sample, this clone turned up once. The genes are TRBV11-2 and TRBJ2-7; no firm D call. V lost 2 bases to trimming and J lost 4 bases, with 9 bases between them. The CDR3 consists of 13 residues. Germline CDR1 and CDR2: SGHAT and FQNNGV. CDR3 region: CASSLWRNYEQYF. CDR3 DNA: TGTGCCAGCAGCTTATGGCGCAATTACGAGCAGTACTTC.

The chain carries TRBV7-6 and TRBJ2-7; D unclear. Trimming pared 3 bases from V and 5 bases from J, leaving 11 bases between. The CDR3 extends over 13 amino acids. CDR1 and CDR2 (germline): SGHVS, FNYEAQ. The CDR3, as DNA: TGTGCCAGCAGCTTGTTACGTGGGCACGAGCAGTACTTC. Translation gives CASSLLRGHEQYF.

The genes are TRBV5-1 and TRBJ1-4; D may be TRBD1 (6 bases). This CDR3 spans 14 amino acids. The V and J ends lost 4 bases and 8 bases respectively, with 15 bases between them. Per the germline V gene, CDR1 is SGHRS and CDR2 is YFSETQ. The CDR3 DNA is TGCGCCAGCAGCCCGGGGACATCGAGGGAAAAACTGTTTTTT. It codes for CASSPGTSREKLFF. Filled out from reference TRBV5-1 and TRBJ1-4, the complete variable domain reads KAGVTQTPRYLIKTRGQQVTLSCSPISGHRSVSWYQQTPGQGLQFLFEYFSETQRNKGNFPGRFSGRQFSNSRSEMNVSTLELGDSALYLCASSPGTSREKLFFGSGTQLSVL.

The V gene is TRBV6-1, the J gene TRBJ2-3; 7 bases align to TRBD2. V was clipped by 2 bases and J by 5 bases; unmatched bases: 7. CDR1 is MNHNS, CDR2 SASEGT, per germline. The CDR3 runs 15 residues. This CDR3 is CASSEMAGAIDTQYF. DNA of the CDR3: TGTGCCAGCAGTGAAATGGCGGGAGCAATAGATACGCAGTATTTT.

V and J are TRBV11-2 and TRBJ2-7, with D hard to call. There are 14 residues in the CDR3. Germline V lookup: CDR1 SGHAT, CDR2 FQNNGV. The ends were cut back, 2 bases at V and 2 bases at J, with 10 bases in the middle. The CDR3 nucleotides read TGTGCCAGCAGCTTACGGGCAGGAGCCTACGAGCAGTACTTC. Protein: CASSLRAGAYEQYF.

The DNA for the CDR3 is TGTGCCAGCAGTCTAAACAGGGTGGTCGGTGAGACCCAGTACTTC. Its protein is CASSLNRVVGETQYF. This chain uses TRBV28 with TRBJ2-5; tentatively, D is TRBD1 (6 bases). Germline CDR1 reads MDHEN; CDR2 reads SYDVKM. The CDR3 sequence is 15 residues long. Between the trimmed V and J ends, which lost 5 bases and 5 bases, there was a span of 18 bases. The complete variable domain, with remaining parts taken from reference TRBV28 and TRBJ2-5, reads DVKVTQSSRYLVKRTGEKVFLECVQDMDHENMFWYRQDPGLGLRLIYFSYDVKMKEKGDIPEGYSVSREKKERFSLILESASTNQTSMYLCASSLNRVVGETQYFGPGTRLLVL.

As for this clone: Other DNA sequences in the same sample also yield this CDR3. CDR3 sequence reads: CASRGDSYEQYF. DNA for the CDR3: TGTGCCAGCAGGGGAGACAGCTACGAGCAGTACTTC. The chain carries TRBV6-1 and TRBJ2-7; D is possibly TRBD1 or TRBD2 (5 bases each). This CDR3 spans 12 amino acids. CDR1 MNHNS and CDR2 SASEGT come from the germline V gene. V dropped 6 bases and J dropped 3 bases, with 9 bases sitting between them.